The 19 T cell receptor beta chains listed next were all sequenced from one sample in a study of blood T cell repertoires in COVID-19. Profiling relied on immunoSEQ multiplex PCR, and the TCRdb table lists in-frame clones only, not all of them. Here the sample spans under 250,000 clones, more than 75% being singletons. The sequenced material came from peripheral blood. All receptors derive from a woman aged 55-69 years who had recovered from COVID-19.

This rearrangement joins TRBV4-1 to TRBJ1-1; perhaps TRBD1 as D (6 bases). The CDR3 is 13 amino acids. Trimming took off 1 base at V and 7 bases at J, with 10 bases between the two ends. Germline CDR1 MGHRA, CDR2 YSYEKL. The CDR3 coding sequence is TGCGCCAGCAGCCAAGCAGGGGTACGTGAAGCTTTCTTT. This translates into CASSQAGVREAFF.

CDR3 in amino acids: CASSLGLQETQYF. As DNA, the CDR3 is TGTGCCAGCAGCTTAGGGCTCCAAGAGACCCAGTACTTC. V gene TRBV7-2 combines with J gene TRBJ2-5; D gene ambiguous. There are 13 residues in the CDR3. Germline values: CDR1 SGHTA, CDR2 FQGNSA. V lost 1 base to trimming and J lost 1 base, with 4 bases between them.

This clone was seen just once. Its ends do not fully match the called genes, so a read error is possible. The chain combines TRBV6-1 with TRBJ2-1; D is uncertain. Germline CDR1 MNHNS, CDR2 SASEGT. This CDR3 has 15 amino acids. The CDR3 nucleotides read TGTGCCAGCAGCGAAGGGTCGGTCTCCTACAATGAGCAGTTCTTC. Encoded protein: CASSEGSVSYNEQFF.

V and J are TRBV14 and TRBJ1-3; 10 bases agree with TRBD1. Germline V gene lookup returns CDR1 SGHDN and CDR2 FVKESK. J was trimmed by 1 base and V by 3 bases; bases with no gene match: 6. The length of the CDR3 is 17 residues. The CDR3 loop is CASSQWDRGYSGNTIYF. As DNA, the CDR3 is TGTGCCAGCAGCCAGTGGGACAGGGGTTATTCTGGAAACACCATATATTTT.

This sequence joins TRBV29-1 and TRBJ2-7; 7 bases match TRBD2. After removal of 5 bases from V and 0 bases from J, the junction contained 7 bases not matched to a gene. The CDR3 is made up of 14 amino acids. The V gene's germline CDR1 is SQVTM and CDR2 ANQGSEA. In DNA form, the CDR3 reads TGCAGCGTTTGGAGCGGGGCAAGCTCCTACGAGCAGTACTTC. The encoded protein is CSVWSGASSYEQYF.

The chain couples TRBV29-1 to TRBJ2-7, with 10 positions matching TRBD2. CDR3 length: 14 amino acids. Germline CDR1 reads SQVTM; CDR2 reads ANQGSEA. The trim removed 1 base at V and 7 bases at J, leaving 7 bases unmatched. The CDR3 protein is CSVEVLAGAGEQYF. CDR3 in DNA: TGCAGCGTTGAAGTTCTAGCGGGGGCGGGGGAGCAGTACTTC.

The chain carries TRBV19 and TRBJ2-7, with 7 nucleotides matching TRBD1. This CDR3 contains 14 residues. From germline, CDR1 is LNHDA and CDR2 SQIVND (reference sequence). With 3 bases clipped from V and 1 base from J, the junction kept 3 bases outside the gene matches. CDR3 amino acids: CASSIRDSSYEQYF. Here the CDR3 DNA reads TGTGCCAGTAGTATTAGGGACAGTTCCTACGAGCAGTACTTC.

The chain carries TRBV27 and TRBJ2-1; 9 positions match TRBD2. The ends lost 5 bases at V and 3 bases at J; junction bases unmatched: 5. CDR1 and CDR2 from the germline V gene are MNHEY and SMNVEV (reference sequence). This CDR3 contains 15 residues. DNA for the CDR3: TGTGCCAGCAGTGCCGTAGCGGGGGTCTACAATGAGCAGTTCTTC. The encoded protein is CASSAVAGVYNEQFF.

This chain uses TRBV5-1 with TRBJ2-3; TRBD2 aligns across 12 bases. CDR1 and CDR2 (germline): SGHRS, YFSETQ. V was pared by 4 bases and J by 3 bases, with 12 bases of the junction left unmatched. The CDR3 consists of 18 residues. The CDR3 is CASSQQISSGGATDTQYF. For the CDR3, the DNA is TGCGCCAGCAGCCAACAAATTTCTAGCGGGGGGGCTACAGATACGCAGTATTTT. The whole variable domain, filled in from reference TRBV5-1 and TRBJ2-3, reads KAGVTQTPRYLIKTRGQQVTLSCSPISGHRSVSWYQQTPGQGLQFLFEYFSETQRNKGNFPGRFSGRQFSNSRSEMNVSTLELGDSALYLCASSQQISSGGATDTQYFGPGTRLTVL.

The rearrangement links TRBV28 to TRBJ2-7; 10 nucleotides align to TRBD1. Germline CDR1 is MDHEN and CDR2 is SYDVKM. The CDR3 contains 15 residues. V lost 5 bases and J lost 7; bases outside the gene matches: 11. The CDR3 spells CASSAPGTGAYEQYF. The DNA of the CDR3 is TGTGCCAGCAGTGCCCCCGGGACAGGGGCGTATGAGCAGTACTTC.

The chain is built from TRBV6-5 and TRBJ1-1; D remains ambiguous. Germline V CDR1 and CDR2: MNHEY, SVGAGI. The V end lost 7 bases, the J end lost 10 bases, and 16 bases lay between the germline ends. The CDR3 is 12 residues long. The chain's CDR3 is CASILPSFGAFF. The CDR3 region has the DNA TGTGCCAGCATACTCCCCTCCTTTGGAGCTTTCTTT.

This clone was seen only a few times. V is TRBV5-6 and J is TRBJ1-5, with 7 bases matching TRBD1. The CDR3 length is 15 residues. Germline-derived CDR1 and CDR2 are SGHDT and YYEEEE. V was clipped by 4 bases and J by 6 bases; unmatched bases: 10. CDR3 protein: CASSRGTVVGQPQHF. DNA for the CDR3: TGTGCCAGCAGCCGAGGGACAGTCGTCGGTCAGCCCCAGCATTTT. Supplemented by reference TRBV5-6 and TRBJ1-5, the full variable domain reads DAGVTQSPTHLIKTRGQQVTLRCSPKSGHDTVSWYQQALGQGPQFIFQYYEEEERQRGNFPDRFSGHQFPNYSSELNVNALLLGDSALYLCASSRGTVVGQPQHFGDGTRLSIL.

J is TRBJ1-1 and V is TRBV19; possibly TRBD1 for D (5 bases). The CDR3 extends over 14 amino acids. The germline gives CDR1 LNHDA, CDR2 SQIVND (reference sequence). V dropped 4 bases and J dropped 2 bases, with 11 bases sitting between them. CDR3 in amino acids: CASSTLTVNTEAFF. In DNA, the CDR3 is TGTGCCAGTAGTACCCTGACAGTCAACACTGAAGCTTTCTTT.

The chain is built from TRBV10-3 and TRBJ1-3, with 7 nucleotides matching TRBD1. From germline, CDR1 is ENHRY and CDR2 SYGVKD. V lost 0 bases, J lost 0 bases, and 5 bases stayed unmatched. The CDR3 is 17 residues long. For the CDR3, the DNA is TGTGCCATCAGTGAGTCAGGCAGGGGGAGCTCTGGAAACACCATATATTTT. It specifies CAISESGRGSSGNTIYF.

The V gene is TRBV11-2, the J gene TRBJ2-7; 7 bases agree with TRBD1. The V segment lost 5 bases and the J segment 3 bases; nucleotides outside the gene matches: 10. This CDR3 is built from 15 residues. CDR1 is SGHAT, CDR2 FQNNGV, per germline. The CDR3 region is CASSRGGQFFYEQYF. CDR3 coding DNA: TGTGCCAGCAGCCGTGGGGGACAGTTTTTCTACGAGCAGTACTTC. The entire variable domain, with the rest obtained from reference TRBV11-2 and TRBJ2-7, is as follows: EAGVAQSPRYKIIEKRQSVAFWCNPISGHATLYWYQQILGQGPKLLIQFQNNGVVDDSQLPKDRFSAERLKGVDSTLKIQPAKLEDSAVYLCASSRGGQFFYEQYFGPGTRLTVT.

A word on this clone: The same CDR3 arises from other DNA sequences in this sample as well. V gene TRBV7-8 combines with J gene TRBJ1-2; TRBD1 might be the D (6 bases). Germline lookup yields CDR1 SGHVS and CDR2 FQNEAQ. The V gene lost 5 bases and the J gene lost 4 bases, with 11 bases spanning the gap. The CDR3 is made up of 13 amino acids. This CDR3 is CASSPRGGYGYTF. As DNA, the CDR3 is TGTGCCAGCAGCCCTAGGGGGGGCTATGGCTACACCTTC.

The chain links TRBV6-5 to TRBJ2-4; D gene unclear. Germline loops: CDR1 MNHEY, CDR2 SVGAGI. CDR3 length: 15 residues. Trimming left V 2 bases short and J 1 base short, with 9 bases between. The CDR3, as DNA: TGTGCCAGCAGTTACGGTTCCGGGGCCAAAAACATTCAGTACTTC. It encodes CASSYGSGAKNIQYF.

The chain links TRBV5-1 to TRBJ1-4; the D gene is possibly TRBD1 (5 bases). The CDR3 runs 14 residues. The germline V and J ends were trimmed by 7 bases and 1 base, with 11 bases remaining between them. Germline CDR1 reads SGHRS; CDR2 reads YFSETQ. CDR3 in amino acids: CASRQTGTNEKLFF. The CDR3, as DNA: TGCGCCAGCCGACAGACCGGAACTAATGAAAAACTGTTTTTT.

The rearrangement joins TRBV3-1 (or the pseudogene TRBV3-2) to TRBJ2-1, with TRBD2 as a possible D gene (6 bases). The germline CDR1 and CDR2 sequences are LGHDT and YNNKEL (reference sequence). The CDR3 loop spans 16 amino acids. With 4 bases removed from V and 0 bases from J, the gap between germline ends came to 13 bases. The DNA for the CDR3 is TGTGCCAGCAGCCGAGGAGGAGGGAGCTCCTACAATGAGCAGTTCTTC. Translated: CASSRGGGSSYNEQFF.